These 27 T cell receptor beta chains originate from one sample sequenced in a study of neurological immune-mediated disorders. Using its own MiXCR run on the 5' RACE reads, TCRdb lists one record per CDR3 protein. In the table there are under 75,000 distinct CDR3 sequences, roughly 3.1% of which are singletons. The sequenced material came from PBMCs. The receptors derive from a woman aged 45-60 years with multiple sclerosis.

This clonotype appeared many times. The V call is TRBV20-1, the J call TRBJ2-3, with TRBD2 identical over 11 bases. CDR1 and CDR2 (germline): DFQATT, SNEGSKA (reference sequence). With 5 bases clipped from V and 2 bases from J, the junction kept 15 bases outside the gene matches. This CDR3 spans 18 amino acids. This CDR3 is CSAGPISGRARVTDTQYF. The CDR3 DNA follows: TGCAGTGCTGGCCCTATTAGCGGGAGGGCCAGGGTCACAGATACGCAGTATTTT.

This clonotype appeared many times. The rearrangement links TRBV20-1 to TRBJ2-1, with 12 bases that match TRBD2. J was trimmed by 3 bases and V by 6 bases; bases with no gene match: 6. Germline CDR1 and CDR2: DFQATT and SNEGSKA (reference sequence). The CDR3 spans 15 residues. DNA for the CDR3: TGCAGTGCGAGGGTACTAGCGGGAGGCTACAATGAGCAGTTCTTC. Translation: CSARVLAGGYNEQFF.

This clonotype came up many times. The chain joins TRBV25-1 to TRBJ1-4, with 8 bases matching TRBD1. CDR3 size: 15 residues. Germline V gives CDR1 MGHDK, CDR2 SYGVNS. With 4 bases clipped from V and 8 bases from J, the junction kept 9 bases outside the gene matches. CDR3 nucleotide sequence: TGTGCCAGCAGTGCATGGAACAGGGGGGACGAAAAACTGTTTTTT. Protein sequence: CASSAWNRGDEKLFF.

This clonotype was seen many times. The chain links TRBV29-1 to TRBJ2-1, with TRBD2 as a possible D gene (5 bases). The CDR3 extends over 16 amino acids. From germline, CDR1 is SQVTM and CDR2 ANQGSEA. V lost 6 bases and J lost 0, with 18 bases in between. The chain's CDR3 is CSVEPGLSSSYNEQFF. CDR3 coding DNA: TGCAGCGTGGAACCTGGACTGTCGAGCTCCTACAATGAGCAGTTCTTC.

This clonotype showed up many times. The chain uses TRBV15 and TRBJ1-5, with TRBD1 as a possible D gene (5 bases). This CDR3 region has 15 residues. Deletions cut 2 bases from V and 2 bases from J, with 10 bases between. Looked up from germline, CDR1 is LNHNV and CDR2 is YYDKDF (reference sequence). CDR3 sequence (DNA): TGTGCCACCAGCAGAAATGGGGGTGGCAATCAGCCCCAGCATTTT. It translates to CATSRNGGGNQPQHF.

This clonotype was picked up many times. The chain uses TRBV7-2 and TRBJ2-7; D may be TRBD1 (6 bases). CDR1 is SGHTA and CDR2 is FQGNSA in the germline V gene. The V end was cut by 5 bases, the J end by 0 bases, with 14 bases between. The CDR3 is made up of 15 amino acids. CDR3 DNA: TGTGCCAGCAGCGTGTCGGGACAAAGCTCCTACGAGCAGTACTTC. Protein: CASSVSGQSSYEQYF.

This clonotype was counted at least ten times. CDR3 in amino acids: CSAPGLGDNEQFF. The CDR3 bases are TGCAGTGCTCCGGGACTAGGAGACAATGAGCAGTTCTTC. V is TRBV20-1 and J is TRBJ2-1; TRBD2 matches 8 bases. V was clipped by 5 bases and J by 5 bases; unmatched bases: 5. Looked up from germline, CDR1 is DFQATT and CDR2 is SNEGSKA (reference sequence). This CDR3 has 13 residues.

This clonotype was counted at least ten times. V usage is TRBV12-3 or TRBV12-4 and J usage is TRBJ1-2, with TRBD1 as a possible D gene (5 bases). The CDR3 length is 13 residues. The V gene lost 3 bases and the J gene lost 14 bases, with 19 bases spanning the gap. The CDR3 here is CASSFGLIWGITF. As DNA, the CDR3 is TGTGCCAGCAGTTTCGGTCTGATCTGGGGGATTACCTTC.

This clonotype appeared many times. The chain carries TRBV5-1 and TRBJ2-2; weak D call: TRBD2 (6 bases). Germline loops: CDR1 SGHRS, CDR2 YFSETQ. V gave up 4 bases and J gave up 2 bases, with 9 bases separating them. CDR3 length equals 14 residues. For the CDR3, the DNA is TGCGCCAGCAGCCGGCGGGAAAACACCGGGGAGCTGTTTTTT. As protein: CASSRRENTGELFF.

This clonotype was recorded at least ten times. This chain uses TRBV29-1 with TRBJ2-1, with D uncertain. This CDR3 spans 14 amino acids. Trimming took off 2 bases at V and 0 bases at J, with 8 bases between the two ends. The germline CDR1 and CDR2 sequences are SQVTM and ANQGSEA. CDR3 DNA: TGCAGCGTTGAATTCTCGAGCTCCTACAATGAGCAGTTCTTC. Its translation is CSVEFSSSYNEQFF.

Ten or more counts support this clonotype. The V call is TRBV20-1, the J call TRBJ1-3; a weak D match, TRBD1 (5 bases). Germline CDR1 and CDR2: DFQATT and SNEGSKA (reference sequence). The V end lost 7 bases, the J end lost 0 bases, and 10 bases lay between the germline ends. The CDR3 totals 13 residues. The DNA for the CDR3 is TGCAGTGTTATGGGACGCTCTGGAAACACCATATATTTT. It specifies CSVMGRSGNTIYF.

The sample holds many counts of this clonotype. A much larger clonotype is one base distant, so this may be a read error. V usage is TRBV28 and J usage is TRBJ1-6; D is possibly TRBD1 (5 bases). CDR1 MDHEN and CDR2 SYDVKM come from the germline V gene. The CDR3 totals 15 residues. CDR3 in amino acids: CASSLGPTVSSPLNF. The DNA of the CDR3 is TGTGCCAGCAGTTTAGGACCGACAGTCAGTTCACCCCTCAACTTT. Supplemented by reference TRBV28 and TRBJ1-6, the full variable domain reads DVKVTQSSRYLVKRTGEKVFLECVQDMDHENMFWYRQDPGLGLRLIYFSYDVKMKEKGDIPEGYSVSREKKERFSLILESASTNQTSMYLCASSLGPTVSSPLNFGNGTRLTVT.

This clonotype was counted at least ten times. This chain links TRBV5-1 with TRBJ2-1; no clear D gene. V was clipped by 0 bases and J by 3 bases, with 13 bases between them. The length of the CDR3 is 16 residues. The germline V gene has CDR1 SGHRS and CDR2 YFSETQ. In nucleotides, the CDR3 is TGCGCCAGCAGCTTGGCCGATTCTTTAGGCTACAATGAGCAGTTCTTC. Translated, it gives CASSLADSLGYNEQFF.

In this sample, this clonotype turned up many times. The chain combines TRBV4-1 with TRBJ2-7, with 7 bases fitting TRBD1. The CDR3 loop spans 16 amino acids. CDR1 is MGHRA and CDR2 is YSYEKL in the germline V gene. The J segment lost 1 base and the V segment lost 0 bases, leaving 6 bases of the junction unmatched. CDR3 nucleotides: TGCGCCAGCAGCCAAGATCGTGGGACAGAGTCCTACGAGCAGTACTTC. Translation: CASSQDRGTESYEQYF.

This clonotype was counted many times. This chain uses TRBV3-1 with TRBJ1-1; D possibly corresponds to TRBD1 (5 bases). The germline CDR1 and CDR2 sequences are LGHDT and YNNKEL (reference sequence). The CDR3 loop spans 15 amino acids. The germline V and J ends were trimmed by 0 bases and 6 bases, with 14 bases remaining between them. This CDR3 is CASSQEVGESPEAFF. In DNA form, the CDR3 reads TGTGCCAGCAGCCAAGAGGTGGGGGAGTCTCCTGAAGCTTTCTTT.

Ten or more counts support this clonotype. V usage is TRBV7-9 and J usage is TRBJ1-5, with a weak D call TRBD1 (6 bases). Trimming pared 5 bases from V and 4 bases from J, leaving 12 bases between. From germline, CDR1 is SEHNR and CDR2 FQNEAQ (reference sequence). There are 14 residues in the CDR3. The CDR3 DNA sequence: TGTGCCAGCAGCATCGGAGGGGGGAATCAGCCCCAGCATTTT. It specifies CASSIGGGNQPQHF.

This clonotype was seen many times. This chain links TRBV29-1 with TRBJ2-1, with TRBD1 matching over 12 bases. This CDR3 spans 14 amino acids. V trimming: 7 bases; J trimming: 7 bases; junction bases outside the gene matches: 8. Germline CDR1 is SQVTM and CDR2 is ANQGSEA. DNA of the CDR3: TGCAGCGGGGCCGGGACAGGGGGCCGGAATGAGCAGTTCTTC. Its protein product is CSGAGTGGRNEQFF.

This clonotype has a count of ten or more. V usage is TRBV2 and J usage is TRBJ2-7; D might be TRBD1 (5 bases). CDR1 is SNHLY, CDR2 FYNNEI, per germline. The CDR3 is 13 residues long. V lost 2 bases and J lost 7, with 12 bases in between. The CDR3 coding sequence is TGTGCCAGCAGTGAAAGTCGAGCAGGGGAGCAGTACGTC. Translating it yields CASSESRAGEQYV.

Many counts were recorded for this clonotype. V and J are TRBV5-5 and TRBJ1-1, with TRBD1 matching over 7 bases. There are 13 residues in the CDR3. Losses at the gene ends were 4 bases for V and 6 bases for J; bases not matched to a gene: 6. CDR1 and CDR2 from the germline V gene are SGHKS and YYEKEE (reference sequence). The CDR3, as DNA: TGTGCCAGCAGCCTACAGGGGATCGCTGAAGCTTTCTTT. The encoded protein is CASSLQGIAEAFF. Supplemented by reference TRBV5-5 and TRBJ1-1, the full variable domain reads DAGVTQSPTHLIKTRGQQVTLRCSPISGHKSVSWYQQVLGQGPQFIFQYYEKEERGRGNFPDRFSARQFPNYSSELNVNALLLGDSALYLCASSLQGIAEAFFGQGTRLTVV.

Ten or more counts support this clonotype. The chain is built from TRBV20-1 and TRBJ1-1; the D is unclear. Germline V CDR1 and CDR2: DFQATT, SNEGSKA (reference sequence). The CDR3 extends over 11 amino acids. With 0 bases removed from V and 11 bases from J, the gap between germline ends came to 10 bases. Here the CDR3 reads CSARDRSWAFF. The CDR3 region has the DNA TGCAGTGCTAGAGACCGCTCGTGGGCTTTCTTT.

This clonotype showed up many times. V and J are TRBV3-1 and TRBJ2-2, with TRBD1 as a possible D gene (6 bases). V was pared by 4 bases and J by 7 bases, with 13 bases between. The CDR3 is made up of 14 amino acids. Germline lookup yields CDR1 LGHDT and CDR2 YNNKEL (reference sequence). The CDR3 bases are TGTGCCAGCAGCCTCCAGGGGAGTGACGGGGAGCTGTTTTTT. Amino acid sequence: CASSLQGSDGELFF.

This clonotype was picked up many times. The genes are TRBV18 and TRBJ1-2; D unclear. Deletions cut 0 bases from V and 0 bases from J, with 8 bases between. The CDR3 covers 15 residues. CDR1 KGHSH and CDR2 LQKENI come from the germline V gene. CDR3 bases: TGTGCCAGCTCACCACCAGGCCTGACTAACTATGGCTACACCTTC. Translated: CASSPPGLTNYGYTF.

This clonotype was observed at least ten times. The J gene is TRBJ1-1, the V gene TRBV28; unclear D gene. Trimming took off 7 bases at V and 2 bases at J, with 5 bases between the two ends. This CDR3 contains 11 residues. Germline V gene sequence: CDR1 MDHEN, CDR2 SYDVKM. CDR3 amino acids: CASIVNTEAFF. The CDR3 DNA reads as TGTGCCAGCATTGTAAACACTGAAGCTTTCTTT.

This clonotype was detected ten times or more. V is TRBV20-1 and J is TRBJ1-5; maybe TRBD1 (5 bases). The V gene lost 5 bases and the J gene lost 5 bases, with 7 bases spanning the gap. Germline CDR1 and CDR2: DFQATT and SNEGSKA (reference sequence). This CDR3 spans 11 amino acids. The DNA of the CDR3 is TGCAGTGCTCAAGGGGATCAGCCCCAGCATTTT. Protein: CSAQGDQPQHF.

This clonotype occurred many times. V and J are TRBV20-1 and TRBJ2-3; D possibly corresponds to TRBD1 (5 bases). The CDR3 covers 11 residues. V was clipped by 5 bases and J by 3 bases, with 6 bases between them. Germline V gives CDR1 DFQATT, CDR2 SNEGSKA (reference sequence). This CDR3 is CSAAGTDTQYF. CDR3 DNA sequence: TGCAGTGCTGCAGGGACAGATACGCAGTATTTT.

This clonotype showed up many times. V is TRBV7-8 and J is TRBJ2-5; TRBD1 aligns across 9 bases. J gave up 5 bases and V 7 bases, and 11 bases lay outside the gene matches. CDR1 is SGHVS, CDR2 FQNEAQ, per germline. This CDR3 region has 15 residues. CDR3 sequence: CASTPQQGAWETQYF. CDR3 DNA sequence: TGTGCCAGCACCCCACAACAGGGGGCTTGGGAGACCCAGTACTTC.

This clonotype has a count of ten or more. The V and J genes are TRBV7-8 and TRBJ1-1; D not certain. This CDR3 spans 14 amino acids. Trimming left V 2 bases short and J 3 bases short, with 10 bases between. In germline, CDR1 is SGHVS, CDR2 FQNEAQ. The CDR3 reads CASSLTRRDTEAFF. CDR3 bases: TGTGCCAGCAGCTTAACGAGACGAGACACTGAAGCTTTCTTT.